This paragraph reports one TCR beta chain. The target antigen is unknown. The DNA input per sorted-subset replicate PCR was about 0.2 ug, corresponding to 32,000 or so T cell genomes. This table comes from immunoSEQ multiplex PCR, and its TCRdb copy is limited to in-frame clones, with some not included. The sample consists of about 1,900,000 clones, 85% to 95% of them appearing once. The CDR3 extends over 14 amino acids. V was shortened by 6 bases and J by 8 bases, with 16 bases between the two germline ends. Germline CDR1 and CDR2: MNHEY and SMNVEV (reference sequence). The naive CD8 subset, CD45RO-negative cells positively selected for CCR7, excluded terminally differentiated effector memory CD45RA+ cells. This specimen comes from a study of shared clonotypes between healthy human individuals. General study findings and limits: Few donors limited the genetic and exposure-history diversity represented. A generally larger estimated richness was seen in naive subsets than in memory subsets. Shared clonotypes: approximately 5.3% naive CD4, 3.5% to 4% naive CD8, 2.3% memory CD4, about 0.4% memory CD8.

The chain has TRBV27 and TRBJ2-2; a weak D match, TRBD1 (6 bases). Sequencing used naive CD8+ T cells sorted from blood. The origin of this receptor is a man between 18 and 35 years old in good health. The CDR3 region is CASSSTGFVGELFF. The CDR3 DNA follows: TGTGCCAGCAGCTCAACAGGGTTCGTAGGGGAGCTGTTTTTT.